The T cell receptor beta chain described here comes from a study of CD8 T cell repertoires and HIV-1 epitope variants. At the level of the study: T cells were stimulated with Twenty-five Gag and Nef peptides separately. Control wells had CMV/EBV/flu peptides, negative Ebola AY9, or no peptide.

Germline-derived CDR1 and CDR2 are MDHEN and SYDVKM. The ends were cut back, 6 bases at V and 12 bases at J, with 15 bases in the middle. The CDR3 runs to 12 residues. About this clone itself: Its antigen is still unknown.

Repertoires were generated with immunoSEQ multiplex PCR, while TCRdb's copy carries only in-frame clones and drops some. This table has several thousand clones, 66% appearing once. Notes on the study in general: Of roughly nine antigen-specific beta clonotypes, six appeared to cross-react with escape variants.

V and J are TRBV28 and TRBJ1-5, with D hard to call. This TCR came from a male donor with HIV. The specimen sequenced was cultured CD8+ T cells derived from PBMCs. The CDR3 sequence is CASSLVEGYQHF. For the CDR3, the DNA is TGTGCCAGCAGCCTAGTTGAGGGTTACCAGCATTTT.